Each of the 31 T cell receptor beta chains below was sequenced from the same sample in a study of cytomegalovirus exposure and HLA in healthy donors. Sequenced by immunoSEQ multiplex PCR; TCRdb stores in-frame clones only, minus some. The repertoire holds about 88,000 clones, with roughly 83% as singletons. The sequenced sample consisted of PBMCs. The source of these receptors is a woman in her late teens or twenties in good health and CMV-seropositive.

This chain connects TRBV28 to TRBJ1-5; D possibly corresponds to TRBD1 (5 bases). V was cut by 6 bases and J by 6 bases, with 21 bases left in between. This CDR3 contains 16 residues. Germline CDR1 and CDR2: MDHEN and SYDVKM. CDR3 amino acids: CASSGGGAPRGQPQHF. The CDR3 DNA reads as TGTGCCAGCAGCGGGGGTGGGGCCCCAAGGGGTCAGCCCCAGCATTTT. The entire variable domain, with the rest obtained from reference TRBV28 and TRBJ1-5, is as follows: DVKVTQSSRYLVKRTGEKVFLECVQDMDHENMFWYRQDPGLGLRLIYFSYDVKMKEKGDIPEGYSVSREKKERFSLILESASTNQTSMYLCASSGGGAPRGQPQHFGDGTRLSIL.

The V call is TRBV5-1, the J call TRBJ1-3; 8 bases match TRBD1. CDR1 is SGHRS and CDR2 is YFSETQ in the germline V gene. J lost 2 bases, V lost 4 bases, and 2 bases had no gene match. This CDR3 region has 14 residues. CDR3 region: CASSRQGTGNTIYF. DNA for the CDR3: TGCGCCAGCAGCCGACAGGGGACTGGAAACACCATATATTTT.

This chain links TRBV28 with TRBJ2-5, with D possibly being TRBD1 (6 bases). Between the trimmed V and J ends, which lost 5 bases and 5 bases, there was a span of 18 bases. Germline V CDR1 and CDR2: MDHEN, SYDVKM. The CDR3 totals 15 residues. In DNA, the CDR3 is TGTGCCAGCAGTCCTAGAACAGGGCCGGGGGAGACCCAGTACTTC. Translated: CASSPRTGPGETQYF.

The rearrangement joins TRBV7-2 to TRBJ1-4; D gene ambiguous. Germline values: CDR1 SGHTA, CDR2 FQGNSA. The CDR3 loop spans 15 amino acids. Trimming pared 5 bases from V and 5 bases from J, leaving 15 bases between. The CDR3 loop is CASSPRGGTNEKLFF. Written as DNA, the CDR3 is TGTGCCAGCAGCCCCCGCGGCGGTACGAATGAAAAACTGTTTTTT.

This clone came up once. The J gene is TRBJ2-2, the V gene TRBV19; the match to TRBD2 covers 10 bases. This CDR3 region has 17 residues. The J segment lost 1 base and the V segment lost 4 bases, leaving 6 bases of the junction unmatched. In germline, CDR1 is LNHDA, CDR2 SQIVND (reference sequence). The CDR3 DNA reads TGTGCCAGTAGTAAGCGGGGGGGCCTTTTGAACACCGGGGAGCTGTTTTTT. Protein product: CASSKRGGLLNTGELFF.

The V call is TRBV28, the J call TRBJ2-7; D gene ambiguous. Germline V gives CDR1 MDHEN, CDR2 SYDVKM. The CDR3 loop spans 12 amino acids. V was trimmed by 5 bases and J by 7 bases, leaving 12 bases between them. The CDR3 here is CASSLIRREQYF. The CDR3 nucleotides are TGTGCCAGCAGTCTAATTCGGAGAGAGCAGTACTTC.

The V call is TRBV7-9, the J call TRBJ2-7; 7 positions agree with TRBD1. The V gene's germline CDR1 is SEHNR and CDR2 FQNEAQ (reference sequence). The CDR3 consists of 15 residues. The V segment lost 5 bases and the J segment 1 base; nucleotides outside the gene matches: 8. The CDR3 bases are TGTGCCAGCAGCCGTCCCGGGACAGAGTCCTACGAGCAGTACTTC. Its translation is CASSRPGTESYEQYF.

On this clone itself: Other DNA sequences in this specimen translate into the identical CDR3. The CDR3 nucleotides are TGTGCCAGCAGTTACTCGGAGGGGGAGGGCTATGGCTACACCTTC. Protein product: CASSYSEGEGYGYTF. The chain recombines TRBV6-5 with TRBJ1-2; TRBD1 might be the D (6 bases). With 0 bases removed from V and 4 bases from J, the gap between germline ends came to 12 bases. CDR1 and CDR2 from the germline V gene are MNHEY and SVGAGI. This CDR3 contains 15 residues.

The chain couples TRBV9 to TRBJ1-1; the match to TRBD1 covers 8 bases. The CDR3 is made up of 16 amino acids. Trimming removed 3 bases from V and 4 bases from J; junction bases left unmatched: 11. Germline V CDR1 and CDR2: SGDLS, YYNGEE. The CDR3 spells CASSASPRTGSTEAFF. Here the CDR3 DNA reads TGTGCCAGCAGCGCGAGTCCAAGGACAGGGAGCACTGAAGCTTTCTTT. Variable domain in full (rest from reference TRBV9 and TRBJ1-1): DSGVTQTPKHLITATGQRVTLRCSPRSGDLSVYWYQQSLDQGLQFLIQYYNGEERAKGNILERFSAQQFPDLHSELNLSSLELGDSALYFCASSASPRTGSTEAFFGQGTRLTVV.

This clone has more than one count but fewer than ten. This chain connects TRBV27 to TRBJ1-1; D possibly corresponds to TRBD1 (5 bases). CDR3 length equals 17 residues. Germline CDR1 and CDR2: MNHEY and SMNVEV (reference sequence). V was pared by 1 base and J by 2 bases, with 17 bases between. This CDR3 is CASSLYMGGTVNTEAFF. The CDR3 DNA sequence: TGTGCCAGCAGTTTATATATGGGGGGGACGGTTAACACTGAAGCTTTCTTT.

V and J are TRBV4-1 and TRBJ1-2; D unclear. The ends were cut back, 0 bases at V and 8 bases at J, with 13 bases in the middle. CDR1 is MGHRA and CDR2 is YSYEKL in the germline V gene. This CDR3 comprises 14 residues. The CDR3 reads CASSQDRARRGYTF. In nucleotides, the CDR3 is TGCGCCAGCAGCCAAGATCGAGCTAGGAGGGGCTACACCTTC.

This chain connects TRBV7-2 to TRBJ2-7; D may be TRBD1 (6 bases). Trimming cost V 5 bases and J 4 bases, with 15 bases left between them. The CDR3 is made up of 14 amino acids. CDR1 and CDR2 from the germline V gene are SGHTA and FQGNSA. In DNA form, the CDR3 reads TGTGCCAGCAGCACCACAGGGATTGGTTACGAGCAGTACTTC. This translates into CASSTTGIGYEQYF.

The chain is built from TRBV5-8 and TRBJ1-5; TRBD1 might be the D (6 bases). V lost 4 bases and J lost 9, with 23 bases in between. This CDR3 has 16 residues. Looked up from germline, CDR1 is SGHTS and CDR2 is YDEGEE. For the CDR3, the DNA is TGTGCCAGCAGCCGCAGCGGGGTAGGGGGACGGGGGCCCCAGCATTTT. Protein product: CASSRSGVGGRGPQHF.

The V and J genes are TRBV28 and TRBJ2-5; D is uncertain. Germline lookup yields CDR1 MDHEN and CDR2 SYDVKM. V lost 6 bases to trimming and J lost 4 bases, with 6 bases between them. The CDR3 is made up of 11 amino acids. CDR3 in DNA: TGTGCCAGCAGCCTACTAGAGACCCAGTACTTC. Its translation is CASSLLETQYF.

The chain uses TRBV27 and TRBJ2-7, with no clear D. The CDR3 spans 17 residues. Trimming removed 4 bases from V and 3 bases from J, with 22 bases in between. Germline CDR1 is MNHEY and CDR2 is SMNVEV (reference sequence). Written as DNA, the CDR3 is TGTGCCAGCAGTTCCATACCTCTAGTAAAATACAACTACGAGCAGTACTTC. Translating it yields CASSSIPLVKYNYEQYF.

The CDR3 nucleotides read TGCGCCAGCCTGACAGGGGAAGGCACAGATACGCAGTATTTT. Amino acids: CASLTGEGTDTQYF. The genes are TRBV10-2 and TRBJ2-3; 8 nucleotides match TRBD1. V shed 8 bases and J 1 base; nucleotides not matched to a gene: 5. From germline, CDR1 is WSHSY and CDR2 SAAADI. The CDR3 length is 14 residues.

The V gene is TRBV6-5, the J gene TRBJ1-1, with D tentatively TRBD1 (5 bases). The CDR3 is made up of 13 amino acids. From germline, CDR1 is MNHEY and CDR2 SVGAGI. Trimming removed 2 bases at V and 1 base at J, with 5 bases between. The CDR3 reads CASSYRGNTEAFF. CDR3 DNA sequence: TGTGCCAGCAGTTACAGGGGGAACACTGAAGCTTTCTTT.

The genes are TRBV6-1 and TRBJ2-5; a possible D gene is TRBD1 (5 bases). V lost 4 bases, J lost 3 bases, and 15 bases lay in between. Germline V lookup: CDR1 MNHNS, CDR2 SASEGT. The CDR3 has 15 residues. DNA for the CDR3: TGTGCCAGCAGTGTTCCGGCCACAGGAAAAGAGACCCAGTACTTC. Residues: CASSVPATGKETQYF.

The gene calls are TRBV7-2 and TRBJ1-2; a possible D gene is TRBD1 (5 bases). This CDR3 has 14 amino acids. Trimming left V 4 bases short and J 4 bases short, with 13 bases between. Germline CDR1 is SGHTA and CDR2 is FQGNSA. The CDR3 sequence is CASSYPGLGYGYTF. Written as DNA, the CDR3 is TGTGCCAGCAGCTACCCAGGGCTTGGCTATGGCTACACCTTC.

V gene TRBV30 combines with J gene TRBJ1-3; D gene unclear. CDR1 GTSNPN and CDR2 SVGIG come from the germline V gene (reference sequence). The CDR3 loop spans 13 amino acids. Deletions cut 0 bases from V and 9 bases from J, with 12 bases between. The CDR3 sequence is CAWSVGQRSTIYF. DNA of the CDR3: TGTGCCTGGAGTGTAGGGCAGCGGAGCACCATATATTTT.

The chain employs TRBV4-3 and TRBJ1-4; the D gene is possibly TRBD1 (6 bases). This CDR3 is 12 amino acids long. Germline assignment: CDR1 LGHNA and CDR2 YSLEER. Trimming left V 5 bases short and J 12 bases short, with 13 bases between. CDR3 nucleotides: TGCGCCAGCAGCTTTGGGGGCGGGCAACTGTTTTTT. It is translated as CASSFGGGQLFF.

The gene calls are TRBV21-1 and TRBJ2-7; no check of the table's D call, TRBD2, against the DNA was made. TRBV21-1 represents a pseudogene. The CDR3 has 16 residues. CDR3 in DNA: TGTGCCAGCATCAAAACGGGGGGGCAGATCTCCTACGAGCAGTACTTC. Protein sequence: CASIKTGGQISYEQYF.

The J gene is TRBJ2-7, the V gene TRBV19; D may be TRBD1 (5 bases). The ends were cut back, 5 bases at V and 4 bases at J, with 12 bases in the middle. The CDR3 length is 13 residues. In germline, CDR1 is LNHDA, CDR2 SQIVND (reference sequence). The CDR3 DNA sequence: TGTGCCAGTAGTCGACAGAAGGAGTACGAGCAGTACTTC. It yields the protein CASSRQKEYEQYF. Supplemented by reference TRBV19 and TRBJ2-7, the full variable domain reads DGGITQSPKYLFRKEGQNVTLSCEQNLNHDAMYWYRQDPGQGLRLIYYSQIVNDFQKGDIAEGYSVSREKKESFPLTVTSAQKNPTAFYLCASSRQKEYEQYFGPGTRLTVT.

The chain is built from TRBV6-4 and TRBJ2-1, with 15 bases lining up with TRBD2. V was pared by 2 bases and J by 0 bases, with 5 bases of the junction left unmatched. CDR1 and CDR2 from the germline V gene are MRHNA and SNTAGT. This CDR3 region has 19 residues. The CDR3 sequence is CASSDDGLAGGSSYNEQFF. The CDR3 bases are TGTGCCAGCAGTGACGATGGACTAGCGGGGGGGAGCTCCTACAATGAGCAGTTCTTC.

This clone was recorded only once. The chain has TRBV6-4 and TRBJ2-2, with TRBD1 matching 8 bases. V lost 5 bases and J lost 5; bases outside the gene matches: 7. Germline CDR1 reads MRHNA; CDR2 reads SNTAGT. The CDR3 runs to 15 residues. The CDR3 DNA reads TGTGCCAGCAGTCTCCGGACAGGGCGGACCGGGGAGCTGTTTTTT. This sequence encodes CASSLRTGRTGELFF.

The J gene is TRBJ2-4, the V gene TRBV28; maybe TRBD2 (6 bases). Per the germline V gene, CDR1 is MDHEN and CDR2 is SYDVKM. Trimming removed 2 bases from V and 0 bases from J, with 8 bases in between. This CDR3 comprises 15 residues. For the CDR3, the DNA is TGTGCCAGCAGTTTACGGGGGTTAGCCAAAAACATTCAGTACTTC. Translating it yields CASSLRGLAKNIQYF.

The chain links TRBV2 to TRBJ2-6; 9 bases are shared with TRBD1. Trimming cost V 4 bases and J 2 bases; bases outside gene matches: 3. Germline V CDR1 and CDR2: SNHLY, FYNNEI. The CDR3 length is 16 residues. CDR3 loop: CASSVTGGPGANVLTF. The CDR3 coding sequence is TGTGCCAGCAGTGTTACAGGGGGCCCTGGGGCCAACGTCCTGACTTTC.

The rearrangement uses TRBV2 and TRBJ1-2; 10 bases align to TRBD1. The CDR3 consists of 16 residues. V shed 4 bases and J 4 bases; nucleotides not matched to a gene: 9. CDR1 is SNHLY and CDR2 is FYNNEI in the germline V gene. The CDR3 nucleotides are TGTGCCAGCAGTGCTCCCGGGACAGGGGTCGGCTATGGCTACACCTTC. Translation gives CASSAPGTGVGYGYTF. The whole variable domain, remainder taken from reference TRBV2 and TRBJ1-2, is EPEVTQTPSHQVTQMGQEVILRCVPISNHLYFYWYRQILGQKVEFLVSFYNNEISEKSEIFDDQFSVERPDGSNFTLKIRSTKLEDSAMYFCASSAPGTGVGYGYTFGSGTRLTVV.

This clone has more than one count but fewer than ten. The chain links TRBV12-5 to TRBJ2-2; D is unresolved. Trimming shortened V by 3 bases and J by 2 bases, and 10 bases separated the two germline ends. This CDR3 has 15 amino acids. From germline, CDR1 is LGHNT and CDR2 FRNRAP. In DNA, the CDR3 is TGTGCTAGTGGTTTAGGAGCGACTAACACCGGGGAGCTGTTTTTT. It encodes CASGLGATNTGELFF.

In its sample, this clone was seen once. This CDR3 is CSVVGGTGRGLSNNEQFF. DNA of the CDR3: TGCAGCGTTGTCGGAGGGACCGGGAGGGGGCTAAGCAACAATGAGCAGTTCTTC. The chain combines TRBV29-1 with TRBJ2-1; tentatively, D is TRBD2 (8 bases). Trimming left V 4 bases short and J 5 bases short, with 27 bases between. CDR1 is SQVTM, CDR2 ANQGSEA, per germline. The CDR3 contains 18 residues.

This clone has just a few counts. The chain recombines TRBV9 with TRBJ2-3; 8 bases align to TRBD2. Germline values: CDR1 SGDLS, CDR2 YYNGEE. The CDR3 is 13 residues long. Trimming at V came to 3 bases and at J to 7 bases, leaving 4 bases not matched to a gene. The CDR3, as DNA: TGTGCCAGCAGCGGGACTAGCCGGAATACGCAGTATTTT. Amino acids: CASSGTSRNTQYF.